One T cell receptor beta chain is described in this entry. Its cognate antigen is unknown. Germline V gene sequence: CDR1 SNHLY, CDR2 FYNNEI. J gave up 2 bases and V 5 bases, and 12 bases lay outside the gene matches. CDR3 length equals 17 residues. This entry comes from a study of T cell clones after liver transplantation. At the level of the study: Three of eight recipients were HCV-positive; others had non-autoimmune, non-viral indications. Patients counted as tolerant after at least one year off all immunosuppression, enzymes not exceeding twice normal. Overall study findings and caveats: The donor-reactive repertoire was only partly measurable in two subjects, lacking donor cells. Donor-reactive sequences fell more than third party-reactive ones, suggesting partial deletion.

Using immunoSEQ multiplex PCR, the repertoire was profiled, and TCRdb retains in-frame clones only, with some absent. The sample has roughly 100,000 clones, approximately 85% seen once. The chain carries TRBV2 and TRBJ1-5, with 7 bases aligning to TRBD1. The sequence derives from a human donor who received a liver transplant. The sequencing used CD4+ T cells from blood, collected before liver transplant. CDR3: CASSSRGGGRGNQPQHF. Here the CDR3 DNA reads TGTGCCAGCAGTTCACGGGGAGGGGGCAGGGGCAATCAGCCCCAGCATTTT. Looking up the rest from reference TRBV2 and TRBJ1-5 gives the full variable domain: EPEVTQTPSHQVTQMGQEVILRCVPISNHLYFYWYRQILGQKVEFLVSFYNNEISEKSEIFDDQFSVERPDGSNFTLKIRSTKLEDSAMYFCASSSRGGGRGNQPQHFGDGTRLSIL.